This TCR beta chain was recorded in a study of vaccination and CD4 T cells after COVID-19. Across the study: Stimuli were overlapping spike peptide pools of SARS-CoV-2 and three common cold coronaviruses (HCoV-NL63, HCoV-OC43, HCoV-229E). Each control culture was treated with a CEFX pool, an HIV-1 Nef pool, or no peptide.

With the Oncomine TCR Beta short-read assay, DNA from cultured CD4+ T cells was sequenced. TCRdb independently ran MiXCR on the PCR reads; one entry per CDR3 protein. The top ten hold 15% to 20% of the sample, which has fewer than 20,000 distinct CDR3 sequences, around 48% seen once. The germline CDR1 and CDR2 sequences are MNHEY and SVGAGI. The CDR3 runs to 14 residues. Trimming shortened V by 6 bases and J by 6 bases, and 17 bases separated the two germline ends. A word on this clonotype: No antigen is known for it.

The treatment is: roughly 11-day PBMC culture with coronavirus spike peptide pools or control peptides (ViraFEST assay). Using peptide pools, antigen-specific T cells were expanded in ViraFEST before TCRs were sequenced. The TCR sequence derives from a human donor who had recovered from COVID-19. The J gene is TRBJ1-1, the V gene TRBV6-5; TRBD1 might be the D (6 bases). Sequenced here: CD4+ T cells from blood, cultured in vitro, sampled before SARS-CoV-2 vaccination. The CDR3 DNA reads TGTGCCAGCAGATACAGGGTTGATGGTTCTGAAGCTTTCTTT. Translation gives CASRYRVDGSEAFF.